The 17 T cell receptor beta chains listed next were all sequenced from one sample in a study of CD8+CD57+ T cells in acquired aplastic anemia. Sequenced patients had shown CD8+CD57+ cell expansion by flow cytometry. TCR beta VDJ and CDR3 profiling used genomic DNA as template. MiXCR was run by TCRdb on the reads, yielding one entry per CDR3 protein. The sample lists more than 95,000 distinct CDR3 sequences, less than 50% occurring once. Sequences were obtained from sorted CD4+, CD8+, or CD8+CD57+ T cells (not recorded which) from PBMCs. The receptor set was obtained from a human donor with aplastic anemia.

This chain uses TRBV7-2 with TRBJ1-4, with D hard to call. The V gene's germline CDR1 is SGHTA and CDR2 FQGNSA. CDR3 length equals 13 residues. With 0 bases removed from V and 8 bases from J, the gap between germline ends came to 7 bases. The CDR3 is CASSLAGSEKLFF. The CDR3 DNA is TGTGCCAGCAGCTTAGCTGGTTCGGAAAAACTGTTTTTT.

CDR3 amino acids: CASSLGVAGSEQYF. The CDR3, as DNA: TGTGCCAGCAGCTTAGGGGTAGCGGGATCCGAGCAGTACTTC. The chain combines TRBV7-9 with TRBJ2-7, with 8 bases identical to TRBD2. The CDR3 runs to 14 residues. Germline lookup yields CDR1 SEHNR and CDR2 FQNEAQ (reference sequence). The V segment lost 1 base and the J segment 6 bases; nucleotides outside the gene matches: 5.

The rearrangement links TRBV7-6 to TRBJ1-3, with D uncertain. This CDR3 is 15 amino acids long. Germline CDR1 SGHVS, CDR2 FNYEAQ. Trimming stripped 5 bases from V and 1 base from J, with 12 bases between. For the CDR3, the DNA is TGTGCCAGCAGCCCAGTACAGCCTTCTGGAAACACCATATATTTT. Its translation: CASSPVQPSGNTIYF.

The CDR3, as DNA: TGTGCCAGTGGGAGACAGGGCGAGCAGTACTTC. It yields the protein CASGRQGEQYF. This rearrangement joins TRBV19 to TRBJ2-7, with 7 bases that match TRBD1. The junction had 4 bases not matched to a gene; V was cut back by 8 bases and J by 6 bases. There are 11 residues in the CDR3. Germline V CDR1 and CDR2: LNHDA, SQIVND (reference sequence).

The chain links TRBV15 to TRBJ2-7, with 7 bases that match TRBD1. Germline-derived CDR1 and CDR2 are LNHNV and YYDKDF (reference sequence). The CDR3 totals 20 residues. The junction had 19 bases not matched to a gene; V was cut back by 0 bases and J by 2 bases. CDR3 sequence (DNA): TGTGCCACCAGCAGAGATCTAGGGCTAAGGGGGACAGATGACACCTACGAGCAGTACTTC. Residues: CATSRDLGLRGTDDTYEQYF.

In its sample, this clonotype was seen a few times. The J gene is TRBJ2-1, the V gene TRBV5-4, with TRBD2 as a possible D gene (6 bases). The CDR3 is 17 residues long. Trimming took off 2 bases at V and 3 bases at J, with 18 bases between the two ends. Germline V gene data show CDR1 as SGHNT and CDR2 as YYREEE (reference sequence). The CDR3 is CASSLSTTSALYNEQFF. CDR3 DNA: TGTGCCAGCAGCTTAAGCACGACTAGTGCTCTCTACAATGAGCAGTTCTTC.

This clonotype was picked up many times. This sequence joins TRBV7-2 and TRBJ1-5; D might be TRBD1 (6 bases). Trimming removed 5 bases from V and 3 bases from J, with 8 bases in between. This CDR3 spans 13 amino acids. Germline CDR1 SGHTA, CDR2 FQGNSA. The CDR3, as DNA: TGTGCCAGCAGCAGGGACACCAATCAGCCCCAGCATTTT. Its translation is CASSRDTNQPQHF. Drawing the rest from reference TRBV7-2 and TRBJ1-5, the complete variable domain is GAGVSQSPSNKVTEKGKDVELRCDPISGHTALYWYRQSLGQGLEFLIYFQGNSAPDKSGLPSDRFSAERTGGSVSTLTIQRTQQEDSAVYLCASSRDTNQPQHFGDGTRLSIL.

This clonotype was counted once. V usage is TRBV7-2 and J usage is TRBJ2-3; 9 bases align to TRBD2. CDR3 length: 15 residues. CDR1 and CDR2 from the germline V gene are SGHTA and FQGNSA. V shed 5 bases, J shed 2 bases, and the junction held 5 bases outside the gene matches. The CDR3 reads CASSPAGGHTDTQYF. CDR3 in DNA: TGTGCCAGCAGCCCAGCGGGGGGCCACACAGATACGCAGTATTTT.

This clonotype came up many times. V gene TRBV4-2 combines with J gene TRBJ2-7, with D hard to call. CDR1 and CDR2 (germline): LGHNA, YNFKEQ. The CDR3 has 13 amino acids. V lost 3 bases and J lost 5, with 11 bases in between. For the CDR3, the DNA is TGTGCCAGCAGCCAGCGAGACATGGACGAGCAGTACTTC. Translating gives CASSQRDMDEQYF.

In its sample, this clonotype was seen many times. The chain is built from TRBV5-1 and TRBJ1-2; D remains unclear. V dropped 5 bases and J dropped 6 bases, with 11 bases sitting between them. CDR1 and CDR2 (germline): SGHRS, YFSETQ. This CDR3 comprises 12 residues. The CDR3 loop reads CASSSAADGYTF. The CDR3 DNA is TGCGCCAGCAGTTCAGCTGCGGATGGCTACACCTTC.

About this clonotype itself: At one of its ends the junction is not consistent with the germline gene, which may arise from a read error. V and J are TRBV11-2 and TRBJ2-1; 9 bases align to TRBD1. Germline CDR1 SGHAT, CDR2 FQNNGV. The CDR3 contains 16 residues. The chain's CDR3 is CASSLDRDRVYNEQFF. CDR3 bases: TGTGCCAGCAGTTTAGACCGGGACAGGGTTTACAATGAGCAGTTCTTC.

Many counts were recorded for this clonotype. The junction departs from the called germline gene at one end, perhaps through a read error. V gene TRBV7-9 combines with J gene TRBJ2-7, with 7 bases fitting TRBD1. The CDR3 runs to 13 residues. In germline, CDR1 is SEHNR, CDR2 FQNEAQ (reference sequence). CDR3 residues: CASSLAQGNEQYF. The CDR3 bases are TGTGCCAGCAGCCTAGCACAGGGGAACGAGCAGTACTTC.

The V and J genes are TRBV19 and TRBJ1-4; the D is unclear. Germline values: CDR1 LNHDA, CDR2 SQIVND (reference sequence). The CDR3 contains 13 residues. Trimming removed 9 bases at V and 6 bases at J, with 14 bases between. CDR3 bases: TGTGCCAGCAGCCCACTTGGGTATGAAAAACTGTTTTTT. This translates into CASSPLGYEKLFF.

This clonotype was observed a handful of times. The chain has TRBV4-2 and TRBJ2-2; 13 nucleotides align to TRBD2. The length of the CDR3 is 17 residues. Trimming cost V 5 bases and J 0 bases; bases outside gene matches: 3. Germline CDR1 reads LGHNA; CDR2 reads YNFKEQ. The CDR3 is CASSGGLAGTNTGELFF. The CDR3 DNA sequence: TGTGCCAGCAGCGGGGGACTAGCGGGGACGAACACCGGGGAGCTGTTTTTT.

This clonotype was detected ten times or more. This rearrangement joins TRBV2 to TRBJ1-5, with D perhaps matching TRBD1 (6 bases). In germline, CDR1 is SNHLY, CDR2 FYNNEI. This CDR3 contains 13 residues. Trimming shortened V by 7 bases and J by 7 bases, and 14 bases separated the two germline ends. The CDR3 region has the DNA TGTGCCAGCAACCAGGGGATAGGGCAGCCCCAGCATTTT. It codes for CASNQGIGQPQHF.

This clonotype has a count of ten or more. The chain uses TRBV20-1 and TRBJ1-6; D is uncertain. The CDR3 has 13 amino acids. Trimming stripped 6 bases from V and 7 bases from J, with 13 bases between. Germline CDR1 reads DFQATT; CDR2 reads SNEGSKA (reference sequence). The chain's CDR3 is CSAPSIGNSPLHF. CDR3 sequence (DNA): TGCAGTGCGCCGTCCATAGGGAATTCACCCCTCCACTTT.

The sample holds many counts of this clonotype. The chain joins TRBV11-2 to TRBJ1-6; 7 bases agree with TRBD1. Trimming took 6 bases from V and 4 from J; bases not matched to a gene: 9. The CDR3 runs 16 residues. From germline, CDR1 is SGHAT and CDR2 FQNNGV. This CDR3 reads CASRNRGEGYNSPLHF. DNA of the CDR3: TGTGCCAGCAGGAACAGGGGAGAGGGGTATAATTCACCCCTCCACTTT. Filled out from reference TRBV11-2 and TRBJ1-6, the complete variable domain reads EAGVAQSPRYKIIEKRQSVAFWCNPISGHATLYWYQQILGQGPKLLIQFQNNGVVDDSQLPKDRFSAERLKGVDSTLKIQPAKLEDSAVYLCASRNRGEGYNSPLHFGNGTRLTVT.